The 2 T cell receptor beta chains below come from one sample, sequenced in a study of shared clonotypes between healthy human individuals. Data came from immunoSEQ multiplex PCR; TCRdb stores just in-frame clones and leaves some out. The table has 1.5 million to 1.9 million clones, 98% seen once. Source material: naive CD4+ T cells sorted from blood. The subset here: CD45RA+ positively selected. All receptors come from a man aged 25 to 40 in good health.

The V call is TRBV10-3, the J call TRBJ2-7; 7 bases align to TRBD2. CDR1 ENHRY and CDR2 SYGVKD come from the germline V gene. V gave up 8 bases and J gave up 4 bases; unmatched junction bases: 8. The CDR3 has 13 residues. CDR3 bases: TGTGCCATCGGGGGGACCGGGGGGTACGAGCAGTACTTC. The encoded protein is CAIGGTGGYEQYF.

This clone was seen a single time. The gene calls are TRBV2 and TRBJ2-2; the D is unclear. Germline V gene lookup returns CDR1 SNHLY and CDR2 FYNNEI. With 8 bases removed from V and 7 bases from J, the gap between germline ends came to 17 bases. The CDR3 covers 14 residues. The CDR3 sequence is CASSEGQQFGELFF. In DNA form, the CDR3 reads TGTGCCAGCTCCGAAGGGCAGCAATTCGGGGAGCTGTTTTTT.